This T cell receptor beta chain was captured in a study of cytomegalovirus exposure and HLA in healthy donors. General observations from the study: Researchers reported in a later analysis that common viral pathogens appeared linked to several top clusters.

Both 60 Vbeta primers and 13 Jbeta primers went into the PCR. How the authors handled the data: The count from a later analysis was tens of millions of unique TCR beta chains, some 10 million of them shared. Here immunoSEQ multiplex PCR was the method, and the copy in TCRdb shows in-frame clones only, minus some. D and trimming come from the DNA, and the V and J calls and clone size come from that table. The profile shows around 150,000 clones, approximately 79% of them singletons. This CDR3 has 13 residues. Germline lookup yields CDR1 SGHTA and CDR2 FQGNSA. V was pared by 5 bases and J by 5 bases, with 12 bases between. Concerning this clone itself: The antigen remains undetermined.

The rearrangement links TRBV7-2 to TRBJ2-5, with TRBD2 as a possible D gene (5 bases). The receptor was derived from a woman in her fifties or sixties in good health and CMV-seropositive. The sequencing sample was made of PBMCs. This chain's CDR3 is CASSRGFSETQYF. CDR3 sequence (DNA): TGTGCCAGCAGCCGAGGGTTTAGTGAGACCCAGTACTTC.